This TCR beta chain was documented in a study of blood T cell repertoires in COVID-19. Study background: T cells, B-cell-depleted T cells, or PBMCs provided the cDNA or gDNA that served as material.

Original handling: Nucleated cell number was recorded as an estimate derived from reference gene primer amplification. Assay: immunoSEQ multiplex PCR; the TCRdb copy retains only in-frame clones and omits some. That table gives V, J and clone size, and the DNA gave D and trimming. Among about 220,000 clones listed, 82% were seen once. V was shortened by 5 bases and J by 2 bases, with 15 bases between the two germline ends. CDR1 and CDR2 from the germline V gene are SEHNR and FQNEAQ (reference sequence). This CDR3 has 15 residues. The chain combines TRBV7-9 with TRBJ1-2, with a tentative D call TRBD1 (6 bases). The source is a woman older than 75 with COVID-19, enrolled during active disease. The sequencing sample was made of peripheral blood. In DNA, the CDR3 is TGTGCCAGCAGCCCGAAAGGGGGAGGGAACTATGGCTACACCTTC. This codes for CASSPKGGGNYGYTF.